The 21 T cell receptor beta chains below were found in one sample sequenced in a study of regulatory T cells in long-lasting Graves disease. Through Arm-PCR of CDR3 regions and iRepertoire HTBI primers, TCR beta libraries were built. TCRdb re-called the multiplex PCR reads through MiXCR, storing one row per CDR3 protein. The table lists 450,000 to 600,000 distinct CDR3 sequences, 15% to 20% of them singletons. The time point is: newly diagnosed GD, antithyroid drugs for less than 3 months. Extracted RNA from PBMCs served as the source of the TCR library. This same sample was also taken into another study, of T cells in Graves' hyperthyroidism and ophthalmopathy.

This specimen consisted of peripheral blood mononuclear cells (PBMCs), obtained at new diagnosis, from a patient treated with antithyroid drugs. All receptors come from a man aged 35 to 55 with Graves disease.

The CDR3 DNA sequence: TGTGCCAGCAGTTCCCCTAGCGGGAGGGCTTTTAATGAGCAGTTCTTC. Its translation: CASSSPSGRAFNEQFF. The rearrangement links TRBV28 to TRBJ2-1; 12 bases are shared with TRBD2. Losses at the gene ends were 4 bases for V and 7 bases for J; bases not matched to a gene: 8. Germline V gives CDR1 MDHEN, CDR2 SYDVKM. The CDR3 has 16 amino acids.

This chain links TRBV7-9 with TRBJ2-1; D gene unclear. TRBJ2-7 matches the DNA end more closely, so the J call is doubtful. This CDR3 region has 13 residues. Germline CDR1 is SEHNR and CDR2 is FQNEAQ (reference sequence). CDR3 sequence: CASSLALGQEQYF. The CDR3 nucleotides are TGTGCCAGCAGCTTAGCGCTGGGTCAAGAGCAGTACTTC.

In its sample, this clonotype was seen many times. The chain has TRBV30 and TRBJ1-2; D possibly corresponds to TRBD1 (6 bases). The CDR3 contains 13 residues. Per germline, CDR1 GTSNPN and CDR2 SVGIG (reference sequence). V lost 0 bases and J lost 5, with 10 bases in between. The CDR3 spells CAWSVLDSYGYTF. DNA of the CDR3: TGTGCCTGGAGTGTTCTGGACAGTTATGGCTACACCTTC.

The gene calls are TRBV3-1 and TRBJ2-1; D is perhaps TRBD1 or TRBD2 (7 bases each). CDR3 length equals 16 residues. Trimming took off 6 bases at V and 4 bases at J, with 19 bases between the two ends. Per germline, CDR1 LGHDT and CDR2 YNNKEL (reference sequence). This CDR3 is CASSKAPQGGYNEQFF. The CDR3 DNA reads as TGTGCCAGCAGTAAGGCCCCCCAGGGGGGGTACAATGAGCAGTTCTTC.

Many counts were recorded for this clonotype. This chain joins TRBV6-5 and TRBJ1-1; the D is unclear. With 2 bases removed from V and 3 bases from J, the gap between germline ends came to 10 bases. The CDR3 sequence is 14 residues long. From germline, CDR1 is MNHEY and CDR2 SVGAGI. CDR3 sequence: CASSYQRWDTEAFF. The CDR3 region has the DNA TGTGCCAGCAGTTACCAACGGTGGGACACTGAAGCTTTCTTT.

This clonotype showed up just a few times. The chain employs TRBV27 and TRBJ1-2; 7 bases line up with TRBD1. The CDR3 runs to 15 residues. Germline V gene data show CDR1 as MNHEY and CDR2 as SMNVEV (reference sequence). V shed 5 bases and J 8 bases; nucleotides not matched to a gene: 14. The CDR3 sequence: CASSPLGQSERGYTF. The CDR3, as DNA: TGTGCCAGCAGTCCCCTGGGACAGTCGGAGCGGGGCTACACCTTC.

The CDR3 DNA reads TGCAGTGCTAGCTGGGGACAGACTTCACGGCCCCAGCATTTT. As protein: CSASWGQTSRPQHF. The gene calls are TRBV20-1 and TRBJ1-5, with TRBD1 matching over 7 bases. The CDR3 sequence is 14 residues long. V shed 3 bases and J 9 bases; nucleotides not matched to a gene: 11. Germline V gene lookup returns CDR1 DFQATT and CDR2 SNEGSKA (reference sequence).

To note about this clonotype: This may be a read error, as it is one base from a much larger clone. The chain employs TRBV7-3 and TRBJ2-1; D uncertain. This CDR3 contains 16 residues. Per germline, CDR1 SGHTA and CDR2 FQGTGA. V was pared by 2 bases and J by 2 bases, with 13 bases between. The CDR3 coding sequence is TGTGCCAGCAGCTTACGCGAAACAAATACCTACAATGAGCAGTTCTTC. It translates to CASSLRETNTYNEQFF.

The rearrangement joins TRBV12-3 or TRBV12-4 to TRBJ2-7; 13 bases are a match to TRBD2. This CDR3 has 15 amino acids. The V segment lost 5 bases and the J segment 7 bases; nucleotides outside the gene matches: 8. The CDR3 sequence is CASSPGTSGTWEQYF. CDR3 DNA: TGTGCCAGCAGTCCCGGGACTAGCGGGACTTGGGAGCAGTACTTC.

With regard to this clonotype: Possible read error: a much larger clone is one base away. V is TRBV30 and J is TRBJ2-3; tentatively, D is TRBD2 (5 bases). Germline-derived CDR1 and CDR2 are GTSNPN and SVGIG (reference sequence). CDR3 length: 12 residues. This chain's CDR3 is CTWSIARNTQYF. Here the CDR3 DNA reads TGTACCTGGAGTATAGCGAGGAATACGCAGTATTTT.

This clonotype was observed many times. The chain has TRBV7-9 and TRBJ2-5; unclear D gene. Germline loops: CDR1 SEHNR, CDR2 FQNEAQ (reference sequence). The CDR3 extends over 11 amino acids. V lost 2 bases, J lost 4 bases, and 2 bases lay in between. The CDR3 spells CASSLIETQYF. The CDR3 DNA sequence: TGTGCCAGCAGCTTAATAGAGACCCAGTACTTC.

This clonotype was counted many times. J is TRBJ2-3 and V is TRBV7-3; D possibly corresponds to TRBD1 (6 bases). V lost 8 bases, J lost 0 bases, and 12 bases lay in between. Germline CDR1 reads SGHTA; CDR2 reads FQGTGA. The CDR3 length is 14 residues. The CDR3, as DNA: TGTGCCAGCGGGTTAGGGGGTAGCACAGATACGCAGTATTTT. It translates to CASGLGGSTDTQYF. Using reference TRBV7-3 and TRBJ2-3 for the parts outside the CDR3, the full variable domain is GAGVSQTPSNKVTEKGKYVELRCDPISGHTALYWYRQSLGQGPEFLIYFQGTGAADDSGLPNDRFFAVRPEGSVSTLKIQRTERGDSAVYLCASGLGGSTDTQYFGPGTRLTVL.

V and J are TRBV7-2 and TRBJ2-1; D gene unclear. CDR1 is SGHTA and CDR2 is FQGNSA in the germline V gene. The CDR3 has 12 amino acids. V was trimmed by 5 bases and J by 8 bases, leaving 10 bases between them. The CDR3 sequence: CASSANGYEQFF. CDR3 bases: TGTGCCAGCAGCGCGAACGGGTATGAGCAGTTCTTC.

The V gene is TRBV28, the J gene TRBJ2-7, with D possibly TRBD2 on 5 matching bases. CDR1 MDHEN and CDR2 SYDVKM come from the germline V gene. V lost 3 bases to trimming and J lost 9 bases, with 9 bases between them. The CDR3 sequence is 11 residues long. CDR3 in DNA: TGTGCCAGCAGTTTGGAGGCGAGGCAGTACTTC. This encodes CASSLEARQYF.

The table lists this clonotype with many counts. The gene calls are TRBV2 and TRBJ1-6; TRBD1 aligns across 10 bases. This CDR3 region has 15 residues. Germline-derived CDR1 and CDR2 are SNHLY and FYNNEI. V trimming: 7 bases; J trimming: 8 bases; junction bases outside the gene matches: 8. The CDR3 reads CASTPRGTGDSPLHF. In DNA, the CDR3 is TGTGCCAGCACCCCGAGGGGGACAGGGGATTCACCCCTCCACTTT.

This clonotype came up many times. The V call is TRBV28, the J call TRBJ2-7, with TRBD2 matching over 9 bases. Germline V gene sequence: CDR1 MDHEN, CDR2 SYDVKM. J gave up 4 bases and V 11 bases, and 9 bases lay outside the gene matches. This CDR3 region has 13 residues. Here the CDR3 reads CAGGGRGSYEQYF. The DNA for the CDR3 is TGTGCCGGCGGCGGGAGGGGGAGTTACGAGCAGTACTTC. Variable domain in full (rest from reference TRBV28 and TRBJ2-7): DVKVTQSSRYLVKRTGEKVFLECVQDMDHENMFWYRQDPGLGLRLIYFSYDVKMKEKGDIPEGYSVSREKKERFSLILESASTNQTSMYLCAGGGRGSYEQYFGPGTRLTVT.

This clonotype was seen repeatedly, ten times or more. The chain uses TRBV18 and TRBJ2-3; D gene unclear. Trimming left V 0 bases short and J 5 bases short, with 3 bases between. This CDR3 is built from 12 residues. Germline V lookup: CDR1 KGHSH, CDR2 LQKENI. CDR3 loop: CASSPPEDTQYF. DNA for the CDR3: TGTGCCAGCTCACCACCCGAAGATACGCAGTATTTT.

This clonotype was recorded at least ten times. The V call is TRBV12-3 or TRBV12-4, the J call TRBJ2-2, with D uncertain. The CDR3 spans 15 residues. Trimming shortened V by 11 bases and J by 1 base, and 17 bases separated the two germline ends. DNA for the CDR3: TGTGCCTGTACTCTGGGCCGCAAGAACACCGGGGAGCTGTTTTTT. Amino acids: CACTLGRKNTGELFF.

The V gene is TRBV27, the J gene TRBJ2-1; D perhaps matches TRBD1 (5 bases). V lost 1 base to trimming and J lost 9 bases, with 13 bases between them. This CDR3 is built from 14 residues. Per germline, CDR1 MNHEY and CDR2 SMNVEV (reference sequence). The CDR3 protein is CASSLLRQGGEQFF. DNA for the CDR3: TGTGCCAGCAGTTTATTACGGCAGGGCGGTGAGCAGTTCTTC.

Only a few counts were recorded for this clonotype. A read error may explain this, as a much larger clone is one base away. The gene calls are TRBV11-3 and TRBJ2-1, with D unclear. The CDR3 runs 13 residues. Germline CDR1 is SGHNT and CDR2 is YENEEA. The CDR3 loop is CASSFRRRNEQSF. The CDR3 nucleotides read TGTGCCAGCAGCTTCCGGAGACGTAATGAGCAGTCCTTC.

Comments on this clonotype: This clone may be a read error of a much larger clone one base away. The V and J genes are TRBV20-1 and TRBJ2-1; either TRBD1 or TRBD2 may fit D (5 bases each). The CDR3 totals 15 residues. Per the germline V gene, CDR1 is DFQATT and CDR2 is SNEGSKA (reference sequence). The chain's CDR3 is CSARDPGRYYNEQSF. Written as DNA, the CDR3 is TGCAGTGCTAGAGACCCGGGACGGTACTACAATGAGCAGTCCTTC.